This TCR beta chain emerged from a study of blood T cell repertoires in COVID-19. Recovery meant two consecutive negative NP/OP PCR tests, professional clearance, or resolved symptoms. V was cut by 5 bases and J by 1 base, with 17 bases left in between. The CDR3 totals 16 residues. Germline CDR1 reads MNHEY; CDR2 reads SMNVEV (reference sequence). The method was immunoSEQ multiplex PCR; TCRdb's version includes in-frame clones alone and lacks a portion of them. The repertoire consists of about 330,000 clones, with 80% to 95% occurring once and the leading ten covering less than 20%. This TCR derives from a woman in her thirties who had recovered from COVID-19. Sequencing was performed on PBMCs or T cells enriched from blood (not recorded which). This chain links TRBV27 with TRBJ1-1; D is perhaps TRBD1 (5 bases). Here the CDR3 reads CASSPSSGLGNTEAFF. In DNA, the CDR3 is TGTGCCAGCAGTCCCTCATCAGGGCTTGGGAACACTGAAGCTTTCTTT.